The source of this TCR beta chain is a study of cytomegalovirus exposure and HLA in healthy donors. Study-level findings and limits: It emerged from a later analysis that several of the most significant clusters appeared to be linked to common viral pathogens.

Germline CDR1 and CDR2: MNHNY and SVGAGI (reference sequence). V was cut by 0 bases and J by 4 bases, with 12 bases left in between. This CDR3 has 15 amino acids. As regards this clone: Its antigen remains unidentified.

Primers for the PCR totalled 60 Vbeta and 13 Jbeta. The assay was immunoSEQ multiplex PCR, and TCRdb's table has in-frame clones only and misses some. Its table lists about 170,000 clones. V usage is TRBV6-6 and J usage is TRBJ1-1, with D uncertain. This sequence originates from a woman under 30 in good health and CMV-seropositive. Material: PBMCs. CDR3 amino acids: CASSYSTGVVTEAFF. CDR3 DNA: TGTGCCAGCAGTTACTCCACCGGAGTGGTCACTGAAGCTTTCTTT.